Below, 27 T cell receptor beta chains from the same sample are listed, as sequenced in a study of cytomegalovirus exposure and HLA in healthy donors. PCR employed 60 Vbeta and 13 Jbeta primers. Method: immunoSEQ multiplex PCR; TCRdb's copy keeps in-frame clones and lacks some. The sample lists hundreds of thousands of clones; over 80% were seen once. The sample consisted of PBMCs. The receptors stem from a boy aged 2 to 10 in good health and CMV-seronegative.

The genes are TRBV19 and TRBJ1-1; D perhaps matches TRBD1 (5 bases). Per the germline V gene, CDR1 is LNHDA and CDR2 is SQIVND (reference sequence). The CDR3 sequence is 14 residues long. Trimming stripped 6 bases from V and 0 bases from J, with 11 bases between. CDR3 DNA: TGTGCCAGTAGCACTACAGGTATGAACACTGAAGCTTTCTTT. As protein: CASSTTGMNTEAFF.

This clone was seen a handful of times. This sequence joins TRBV6-1 and TRBJ1-4, with unresolved D. The CDR3 consists of 14 residues. The V end lost 7 bases, the J end lost 0 bases, and 9 bases lay between the germline ends. Germline V CDR1 and CDR2: MNHNS, SASEGT. The CDR3 protein is CASIWETTNEKLFF. The CDR3, as DNA: TGTGCCAGCATTTGGGAGACAACTAATGAAAAACTGTTTTTT.

The chain uses TRBV6-1 and TRBJ2-5; D gene uncertain. Trimming removed 2 bases from V and 3 bases from J, with 7 bases in between. This CDR3 comprises 13 residues. Germline CDR1 and CDR2: MNHNS and SASEGT. The CDR3: CASSEHEEETQYF. CDR3 nucleotide sequence: TGTGCCAGCAGTGAACACGAGGAAGAGACCCAGTACTTC.

The chain joins TRBV25-1 to TRBJ1-5, with 9 positions matching TRBD1. With 4 bases clipped from V and 4 bases from J, the junction kept 2 bases outside the gene matches. Germline V gene data show CDR1 as MGHDK and CDR2 as SYGVNS. There are 14 residues in the CDR3. The CDR3 nucleotides read TGTGCCAGCAGTGGGACAGGGGCAAATCAGCCCCAGCATTTT. Amino acid sequence: CASSGTGANQPQHF.

J is TRBJ2-1 and V is TRBV5-1, with 7 bases identical to TRBD2. The germline V gene has CDR1 SGHRS and CDR2 YFSETQ. The CDR3 spans 15 residues. Trimming at V came to 0 bases and at J to 10 bases, leaving 10 bases not matched to a gene. CDR3: CASSLGSGPLCEQFF. For the CDR3, the DNA is TGCGCCAGCAGCTTGGGTAGCGGGCCCCTTTGCGAGCAGTTCTTC.

In its sample, this clone was seen once. The V and J genes are TRBV19 and TRBJ1-1; D is undetermined. V dropped 5 bases and J dropped 1 base, with 8 bases sitting between them. This CDR3 comprises 13 residues. Germline loops: CDR1 LNHDA, CDR2 SQIVND (reference sequence). This chain's CDR3 is CASSLAGNTEAFF. The DNA for the CDR3 is TGTGCCAGTAGTCTTGCCGGGAACACTGAAGCTTTCTTT.

This chain connects TRBV7-9 to TRBJ2-4, with 8 nucleotides matching TRBD1. Germline V gene lookup returns CDR1 SEHNR and CDR2 FQNEAQ (reference sequence). Trimming at V came to 4 bases and at J to 0 bases, leaving 2 bases not matched to a gene. CDR3 length: 15 amino acids. The CDR3 loop is CASSSGGLAKNIQYF. The CDR3 DNA sequence: TGTGCCAGCAGCTCAGGGGGCCTAGCCAAAAACATTCAGTACTTC. Together with reference TRBV7-9 and TRBJ2-4, the CDR3 gives the full variable domain: DTGVSQNPRHKITKRGQNVTFRCDPISEHNRLYWYRQTLGQGPEFLTYFQNEAQLEKSRLLSDRFSAERPKGSFSTLEIQRTEQGDSAMYLCASSSGGLAKNIQYFGAGTRLSVL.

The CDR3 DNA follows: TGTGCCAGCAGCGTGACAGGGGCCGGGGAGCTGTTTTTT. It codes for CASSVTGAGELFF. The rearrangement uses TRBV11-3 and TRBJ2-2; 8 nucleotides line up with TRBD1. CDR1 SGHNT and CDR2 YENEEA come from the germline V gene. This CDR3 region has 13 residues. Trimming cost V 5 bases and J 6 bases; bases outside gene matches: 2.

This clone was detected a few times. This chain uses TRBV20-1 with TRBJ2-7, with D perhaps matching TRBD2 (5 bases). The V and J ends lost 6 bases and 6 bases respectively, with 12 bases between them. The CDR3 is made up of 11 amino acids. The germline V gene encodes CDR1 DFQATT and CDR2 SNEGSKA (reference sequence). The DNA for the CDR3 is TGCAGTGCCCCTGATGGGAGCGAGCAGTACTTC. Translated, it gives CSAPDGSEQYF.

The chain is built from TRBV7-8 and TRBJ1-6; D not resolved. The length of the CDR3 is 15 residues. Germline V gives CDR1 SGHVS, CDR2 FQNEAQ. V gave up 7 bases and J gave up 0 bases, with 10 bases separating them. The CDR3 protein is CASTRLSSYNSPLHF. CDR3 DNA: TGTGCCAGCACCCGGTTGAGCTCCTATAATTCACCCCTCCACTTT.

The chain uses TRBV4-1 and TRBJ2-1, with TRBD2 matching over 7 bases. The CDR3 has 15 amino acids. Germline CDR1 reads MGHRA; CDR2 reads YSYEKL. V trimming: 3 bases; J trimming: 8 bases; junction bases outside the gene matches: 10. DNA for the CDR3: TGCGCCAGCAGCCACCCCTGGACTAGGGATGATGAGCAGTTCTTC. This codes for CASSHPWTRDDEQFF.

V gene TRBV7-2 combines with J gene TRBJ1-2; D ambiguous. Trimming removed 4 bases at V and 3 bases at J, with 21 bases between. The CDR3 extends over 17 amino acids. Germline V lookup: CDR1 SGHTA, CDR2 FQGNSA. The CDR3 loop reads CASSSVGSNTNHYGYTF. CDR3 coding DNA: TGTGCCAGCAGCTCCGTAGGGAGCAACACTAACCACTATGGCTACACCTTC.

CDR3 bases: TGTGCCAGCAGCTTAACAGGGGGGGAGACTGAAGCTTTCTTT. Translated, it gives CASSLTGGETEAFF. V gene TRBV7-9 combines with J gene TRBJ1-1; TRBD1 matches at 8 bases. CDR1 and CDR2 from the germline V gene are SEHNR and FQNEAQ (reference sequence). V lost 2 bases and J lost 5; bases outside the gene matches: 4. The CDR3 has 14 amino acids.

The rearrangement joins TRBV6-1 to TRBJ2-7; a possible D gene is TRBD1 (6 bases). The CDR3 runs 15 residues. Germline CDR1 MNHNS, CDR2 SASEGT. The V end was cut by 1 base, the J end by 4 bases, with 14 bases between. CDR3 DNA: TGTGCCAGCAGTGAAGAACAGGGAATAAGGTACGAGCAGTACTTC. Translating gives CASSEEQGIRYEQYF.

The chain carries TRBV21-1 and TRBJ2-7; whether TRBD1, the table's D call, matches the DNA was not checked. TRBV21-1 is labeled a pseudogene. The CDR3 loop spans 14 amino acids. The CDR3 is CASSTDTAPHEQYF. The CDR3 region has the DNA TGTGCCAGCAGCACCGACACCGCCCCCCACGAGCAGTACTTC.

As DNA, the CDR3 is TGTGCCAGCAGGCGACAAGCGGCATACGAGCAGTACTTC. It encodes CASRRQAAYEQYF. The chain couples TRBV25-1 to TRBJ2-7, with D possibly matching TRBD2 (5 bases). From germline, CDR1 is MGHDK and CDR2 SYGVNS. The CDR3 consists of 13 residues. Deletions cut 6 bases from V and 4 bases from J, with 13 bases between.

The V gene is TRBV19, the J gene TRBJ2-2; D possibly corresponds to TRBD2 (5 bases). V was pared by 4 bases and J by 4 bases, with 7 bases between. The germline CDR1 and CDR2 sequences are LNHDA and SQIVND (reference sequence). This CDR3 is built from 13 residues. CDR3 sequence (DNA): TGTGCCAGTAGTAGGGGAGTCACCGGGGAGCTGTTTTTT. Amino acids: CASSRGVTGELFF.

The V call is TRBV6-6, the J call TRBJ1-6; D remains ambiguous. The germline V gene encodes CDR1 MNHNY and CDR2 SVGAGI (reference sequence). The CDR3 length is 14 residues. V was clipped by 7 bases and J by 6 bases, with 13 bases between them. CDR3 region: CASNPSGPNSPLHF. The DNA for the CDR3 is TGTGCCAGCAACCCCAGCGGGCCTAATTCACCCCTCCACTTT.

This chain uses TRBV6-1 with TRBJ1-2, with D perhaps TRBD1 (6 bases). The CDR3 spans 15 residues. The V gene lost 3 bases and the J gene lost 5 bases, with 16 bases spanning the gap. The germline V gene encodes CDR1 MNHNS and CDR2 SASEGT. CDR3 region: CASSESMTGPYGYTF. The CDR3 DNA is TGTGCCAGCAGTGAGAGCATGACAGGCCCTTATGGCTACACCTTC.

The rearrangement links TRBV29-1 to TRBJ2-1; no firm D call. This CDR3 is 15 amino acids long. The V and J ends lost 2 bases and 2 bases respectively, with 13 bases between them. Germline V gene data show CDR1 as SQVTM and CDR2 as ANQGSEA. In DNA, the CDR3 is TGCAGCGTTGAACCCCAGACAATTACCTACAATGAGCAGTTCTTC. Protein: CSVEPQTITYNEQFF.

The chain uses TRBV11-2 and TRBJ2-1, with 10 bases that match TRBD2. Per the germline V gene, CDR1 is SGHAT and CDR2 is FQNNGV. The CDR3 length is 18 residues. The trim removed 7 bases at V and 1 base at J, leaving 13 bases unmatched. CDR3 amino acids: CASTQVGASGRSYNEQFF. DNA of the CDR3: TGTGCCAGCACCCAAGTTGGAGCTAGCGGGAGATCCTACAATGAGCAGTTCTTC.

The J gene is TRBJ2-5, the V gene TRBV29-1; D may be TRBD1 (6 bases). Germline V CDR1 and CDR2: SQVTM, ANQGSEA. V dropped 5 bases and J dropped 1 base, with 11 bases sitting between them. The CDR3 extends over 13 amino acids. The CDR3 is CSVRGLLQETQYF. CDR3 in DNA: TGCAGCGTTAGGGGGTTACTCCAAGAGACCCAGTACTTC.

This clone was seen a handful of times. This chain joins TRBV25-1 and TRBJ1-1; D is possibly TRBD1 (6 bases). The CDR3 loop spans 15 amino acids. The ends were cut back, 4 bases at V and 4 bases at J, with 16 bases in the middle. Germline assignment: CDR1 MGHDK and CDR2 SYGVNS. CDR3 DNA: TGTGCCAGCAGTGGTCCAGGGGTTAGGGCCACTGAAGCTTTCTTT. Protein product: CASSGPGVRATEAFF. Based on the CDR3 plus reference TRBV25-1 and TRBJ1-1, the full variable domain is EADIYQTPRYLVIGTGKKITLECSQTMGHDKMYWYQQDPGMELHLIHYSYGVNSTEKGDLSSESTVSRIRTEHFPLTLESARPSHTSQYLCASSGPGVRATEAFFGQGTRLTVV.

The CDR3 spells CASSVGGGYNSPLHF. The CDR3, as DNA: TGTGCCAGCAGCGTAGGGGGGGGGTATAATTCACCCCTCCACTTT. The chain recombines TRBV9 with TRBJ1-6, with D tentatively TRBD1 (5 bases). Trimming took off 0 bases at V and 4 bases at J, with 8 bases between the two ends. There are 15 residues in the CDR3. Germline V gene data show CDR1 as SGDLS and CDR2 as YYNGEE.

This chain uses TRBV29-1 with TRBJ2-7; a weak D match, TRBD2 (7 bases). Looked up from germline, CDR1 is SQVTM and CDR2 is ANQGSEA. V was shortened by 2 bases and J by 4 bases, with 15 bases between the two germline ends. This CDR3 has 14 amino acids. The DNA of the CDR3 is TGCAGCGTTGAATTCAGGGGAGGGCCGTACGAGCAGTACTTC. It codes for CSVEFRGGPYEQYF.

The chain uses TRBV7-2 and TRBJ2-7; TRBD2 agrees at 7 bases. CDR3 length: 14 amino acids. V lost 3 bases to trimming and J lost 3 bases; unmatched junction nucleotides: 5. Germline CDR1 SGHTA, CDR2 FQGNSA. The CDR3 DNA sequence: TGTGCCAGCAGCTTTGGACTAGGCAACTACGAGCAGTACTTC. As protein: CASSFGLGNYEQYF.

As regards this clone: At one boundary the junction diverges from the germline segment, which might be a read error. This chain links TRBV27 with TRBJ2-2; 8 nucleotides match TRBD1. Germline-derived CDR1 and CDR2 are MNHEY and SMNVEV (reference sequence). The CDR3 is made up of 15 amino acids. The CDR3 nucleotides read TGTGCCACCAGTTGGACAGGGACGAACACCGGGGAGCTGTTTTTT. As protein: CATSWTGTNTGELFF.